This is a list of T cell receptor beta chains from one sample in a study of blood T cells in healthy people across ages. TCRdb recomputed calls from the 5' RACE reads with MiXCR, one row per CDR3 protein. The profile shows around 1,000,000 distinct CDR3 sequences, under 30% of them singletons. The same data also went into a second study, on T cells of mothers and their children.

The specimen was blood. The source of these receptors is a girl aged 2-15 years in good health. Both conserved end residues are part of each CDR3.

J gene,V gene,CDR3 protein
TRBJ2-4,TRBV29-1,CSVERTGSNIQYF
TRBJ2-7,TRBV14,CASSLESGSILGEQYF
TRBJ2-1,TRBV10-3,CAIRYTLSSYNEQFF
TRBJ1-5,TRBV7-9,CASTDSLEGNQPQHF
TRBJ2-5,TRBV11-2,CASSFGSDTYQETQYF
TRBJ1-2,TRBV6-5,CASSYSSGYGTYGYTF
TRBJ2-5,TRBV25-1,CAIGHSGTQYF
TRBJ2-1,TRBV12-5,CASGPGTSGRAYNEQFF
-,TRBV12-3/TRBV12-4,CASSFNGDPYEQYF
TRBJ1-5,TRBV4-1,CASSQGPQGLDQPQHF
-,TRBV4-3,CASSQDNGGPTYEQYF
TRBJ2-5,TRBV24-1,CATSDANEETQYF
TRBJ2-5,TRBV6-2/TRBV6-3,CASSYPPETQYF
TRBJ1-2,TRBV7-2,CASSSVDLQGEYGYTF
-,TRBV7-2,CASSLVVLYEQYF
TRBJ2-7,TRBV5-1,CASSRSGTPYEQYF
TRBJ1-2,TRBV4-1,CASSQVGEGHYGYTF